These T cell receptor beta chains were read from a single sample in a study of T cells in Graves' hyperthyroidism and ophthalmopathy. Via MiXCR, TCRdb re-called the multiplex PCR reads, giving one row per CDR3 protein. The table lists 500,000 to 700,000 distinct CDR3 sequences, approximately 16% of them singletons. Sequencing was carried out using blood. These receptors were obtained from a woman aged 18 to 35 with Graves' hyperthyroidism. Both conserved end residues are part of each CDR3. D genes are given only for firm matches. The size field reads how often the clone was seen (once, few, many) or a class if it is expanded.

j_gene: TRBJ1-1; v_gene: TRBV27; abundance: few; d_gene: -; CDR3nt: TGTGCCAGCAGTTTATCGAAGTGGAGAGGGACTAGCACTGAAGCTTTCTTT; CDR3aa: CASSLSKWRGTSTEAFF
j_gene: TRBJ2-5; v_gene: TRBV20-1; abundance: few; d_gene: TRBD1; CDR3nt: TGCAGTGCTAGAAGCAGGACAGGGGCGGGAGAGACCCAGTACTTC; CDR3aa: CSARSRTGAGETQYF
j_gene: TRBJ2-7; v_gene: TRBV12-3/TRBV12-4; abundance: many; d_gene: -; CDR3nt: TGTGCCAGCAGCCAGGGGGGAATCTACGAGCAGTACTTC; CDR3aa: CASSQGGIYEQYF
j_gene: TRBJ1-3; v_gene: TRBV20-1; abundance: few; d_gene: TRBD1; CDR3nt: TGCAGTGCTTTTACAGGGGGCGTCCGTGGAAACACCATATATTTT; CDR3aa: CSAFTGGVRGNTIYF
j_gene: TRBJ2-3; v_gene: TRBV7-2; abundance: many; d_gene: TRBD2; CDR3nt: TGTGCCAGCAGCTTCGCGGGAGAGGTGGCGGATACGCAGTATTTT; CDR3aa: CASSFAGEVADTQYF
j_gene: TRBJ2-3; v_gene: TRBV7-2; abundance: many; d_gene: TRBD2; CDR3nt: TGTGCCAGCAGCCCATCTAGCGGGAGGGATCCAGATACGCAGTATTTT; CDR3aa: CASSPSSGRDPDTQYF
j_gene: TRBJ1-1; v_gene: TRBV2; abundance: many; d_gene: -; CDR3nt: TGTGCCAGCACGGCCGATATGAACACTGAAGCTTTCTTT; CDR3aa: CASTADMNTEAFF
j_gene: TRBJ2-5; v_gene: TRBV6-1; abundance: many; d_gene: -; CDR3nt: TGTGCCAGCAACCTAAGGCAAGAGACCCAGTACTTC; CDR3aa: CASNLRQETQYF
j_gene: TRBJ2-4; v_gene: TRBV12-3/TRBV12-4; abundance: few; d_gene: TRBD2; CDR3nt: TGTGCCAGCAGTCCAAAGACTAGCGGGGGAGGAAACATTCAGTACTTC; CDR3aa: CASSPKTSGGGNIQYF
j_gene: TRBJ2-5; v_gene: TRBV10-3; abundance: few; d_gene: -; CDR3nt: TGTGCCATCAGTACCAGTGGGGAGACCCAGTACTTC; CDR3aa: CAISTSGETQYF
j_gene: TRBJ2-7; v_gene: TRBV6-1; abundance: many; d_gene: TRBD2; CDR3nt: TGTGCCAGCGGGGCTAGCGGGGGCTCCTACGAGCAGTACTTC; CDR3aa: CASGASGGSYEQYF
j_gene: TRBJ1-2; v_gene: TRBV19; abundance: few; d_gene: -; CDR3nt: TGTGCCAGTAAACCCGATTCGTATGGCTACACCTTC; CDR3aa: CASKPDSYGYTF
j_gene: TRBJ2-1; v_gene: TRBV30; abundance: many; d_gene: -; CDR3nt: TGTGCCTGGAGGGTCGGCGGACAGAGCTCCTACAATGAGCAGTTCTTC; CDR3aa: CAWRVGGQSSYNEQFF